This T cell receptor (beta chain) was sequenced in a study of lymphopenia after photon versus proton radiotherapy. Trimming left V 4 bases short and J 1 base short, with 12 bases between. The CDR3 consists of 15 residues. CDR1 and CDR2 (germline): SGHDT, YYEEEE. This table comes from immunoSEQ multiplex PCR, and its TCRdb copy is limited to in-frame clones, with some not included. Altogether around 20,000 clones are present, approximately 84% being singletons, with the ten largest covering 2.9%. The gene calls are TRBV5-6 and TRBJ1-3; perhaps TRBD1 as D (5 bases). The starting material was peripheral blood, obtained from a patient treated with photon-based radiotherapy. This TCR was sampled from a woman aged 45 to 65 with pancreatic cancer. The CDR3 here is CASSTGTLSGNTIYF. CDR3 DNA sequence: TGTGCCAGCAGCACCGGGACCCTATCTGGAAACACCATATATTTT.